The clone carrying this TCR beta chain was seen only a few times. Its matching antigen is unknown. Universal primer sites and UMIs were introduced during 5'RACE template-switching synthesis of TCR cDNA. TCRdb redid the calling of the 5' RACE reads with MiXCR, one entry per CDR3 protein. In the table there are about 170,000 distinct CDR3 sequences, approximately 6.2% of which are singletons. These data belong to a study of T cells after yellow fever vaccination. Study background: The SMART-Seq v4 Ultra Low Input method served to prepare the low-cell-number fractions.

Study-wide results and limits: Clonotype sharing between CD4 and CD8 compartments was small. The secondary response peaked faster, at day 5 versus 15, but was weaker.

V gave up 5 bases and J gave up 9 bases, with 14 bases separating them. This CDR3 is 12 amino acids long. Looked up from germline, CDR1 is MNHEY and CDR2 is SVGAGI. This chain links TRBV6-5 with TRBJ2-7; D gene unclear. Sequenced material: CD4+ T cells sorted from PBMCs, taken on the day of the first yellow fever vaccination. This receptor was identified in a man between 18 and 35 years old who received the YFV17D yellow fever vaccine. CDR3 amino acids: CASSAGSGVQYF. The CDR3 DNA sequence: TGTGCCAGCAGTGCAGGCAGTGGGGTGCAGTACTTC.